The source of this T cell receptor beta chain is a study of cytomegalovirus exposure and HLA in healthy donors. Study-wide context: A preliminary data release comprised roughly 80 million unique TCRs obtained from HLA-typed donors. General study findings and limits: CMV serostatus was the only recorded immune exposure for donors.

V was trimmed by 10 bases and J by 7 bases, leaving 22 bases between them. Germline V gives CDR1 MNHNS, CDR2 SASEGT. The CDR3 spans 15 residues. The PCR was carried out with 60 Vbeta primers and 13 Jbeta primers. This table comes from immunoSEQ multiplex PCR, and its TCRdb copy is limited to in-frame clones, with some not included. The data hold 140,000 or so clones, with 84% observed a single time. Comment on this clone: Its antigen is not known.

This sequence was found in a boy aged 2-9 years in good health and CMV-seronegative. Specimen: PBMCs. The J gene is TRBJ1-4, the V gene TRBV6-1; D is unclear. Here the CDR3 reads CATTPTATRGEKLFF. In DNA, the CDR3 is TGTGCCACCACCCCCACAGCTACCCGGGGTGAAAAACTGTTTTTT.